Sequencing of this TCR beta chain was carried out in a study of blood T cell repertoires in COVID-19. The overall study: The United States, Italy and Spain supplied acute and convalescent COVID-19 samples. Sources were T cells, B-cell-depleted T cells, or PBMCs; the material itself was cDNA or gDNA.

The CDR3 consists of 15 residues. Germline loops: CDR1 MNHNS, CDR2 SASEGT. Trimming pared 0 bases from V and 1 base from J, leaving 9 bases between. Authors' data handling: Researchers report that nucleated cell counts were estimated from reference gene primer amplification. The method was immunoSEQ multiplex PCR; TCRdb's version includes in-frame clones alone and lacks a portion of them. V, J and clone size reflect that table, while D and trimming were determined from the DNA. The repertoire holds about 190,000 clones, roughly three quarters seen once, with around 16% in the top ten. The receptor's source is a man in his sixties with active or convalescent COVID-19. The specimen was peripheral blood. V gene TRBV6-1 combines with J gene TRBJ2-5; D is perhaps TRBD2 (6 bases). CDR3 in DNA: TGTGCCAGCAGTGAAGCCCTTAGCGGCCAAGAGACCCAGTACTTC. Amino acids: CASSEALSGQETQYF.